The entry below describes one T cell receptor (beta chain). Its target is unknown. This sample is part of a study of blood T cells in healthy people across ages. Regarding the study as a whole: The study found more naive CD4+ cells and higher diversity in long-lived than aged donors. Researchers said unsorted PBMCs prevented a conclusive naive versus antigen-experienced comparison.

The CDR3 length is 13 residues. V lost 6 bases, J lost 10 bases, and 16 bases lay in between. Germline assignment: CDR1 MNHNS and CDR2 SASEGT. Combining a sample-barcoded 5' primer with a J-beta primer mix, a second PCR ran for 7 to 11 cycles. The template-switch adaptor was a 5' adaptor with 12 random nucleotides. It tagged each cDNA molecule. One entry per CDR3 protein results from TCRdb running MiXCR on the 5' RACE reads. The sample consists of 700,000 or so distinct CDR3 sequences, 40% to 45% of them appearing once. What was sequenced was blood. The chain carries TRBV6-1 and TRBJ2-1, with D possibly being TRBD1 (7 bases). This receptor was taken from a man at least 80 years old in good health. The DNA for the CDR3 is TGTGCCAGCAGCGGGAGACAGGGCCAGGAGCAGTTCTTC. It encodes CASSGRQGQEQFF.